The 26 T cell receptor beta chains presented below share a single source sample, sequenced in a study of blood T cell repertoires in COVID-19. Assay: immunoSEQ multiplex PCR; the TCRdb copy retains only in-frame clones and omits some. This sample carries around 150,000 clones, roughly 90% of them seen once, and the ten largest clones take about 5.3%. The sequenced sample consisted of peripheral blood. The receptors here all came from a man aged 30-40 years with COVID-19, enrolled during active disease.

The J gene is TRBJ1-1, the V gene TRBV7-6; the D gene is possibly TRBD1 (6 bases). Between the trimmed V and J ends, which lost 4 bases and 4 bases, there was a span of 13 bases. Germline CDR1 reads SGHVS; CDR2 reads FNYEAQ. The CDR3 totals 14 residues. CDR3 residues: CASSWTVLSTEAFF. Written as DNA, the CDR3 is TGTGCCAGCAGCTGGACAGTCCTGAGCACTGAAGCTTTCTTT.

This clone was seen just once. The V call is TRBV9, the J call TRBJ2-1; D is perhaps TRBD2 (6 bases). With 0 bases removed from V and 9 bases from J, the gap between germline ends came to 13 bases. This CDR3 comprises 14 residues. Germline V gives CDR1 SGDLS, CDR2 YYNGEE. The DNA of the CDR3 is TGTGCCAGCAGCGTAGGGGCTAGCGCGGGTGAGCAGTTCTTC. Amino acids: CASSVGASAGEQFF.

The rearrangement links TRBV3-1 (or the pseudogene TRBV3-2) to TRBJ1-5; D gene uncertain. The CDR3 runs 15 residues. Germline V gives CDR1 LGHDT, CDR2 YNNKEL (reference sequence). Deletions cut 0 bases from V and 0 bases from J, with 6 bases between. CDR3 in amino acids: CASSQEADSNQPQHF. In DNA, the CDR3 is TGTGCCAGCAGCCAAGAGGCCGATAGCAATCAGCCCCAGCATTTT.

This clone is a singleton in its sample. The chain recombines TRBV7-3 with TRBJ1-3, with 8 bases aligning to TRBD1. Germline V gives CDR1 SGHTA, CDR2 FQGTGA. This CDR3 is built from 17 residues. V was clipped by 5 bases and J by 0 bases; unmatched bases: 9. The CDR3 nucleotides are TGTGCCAGCAGCCCCGGACAGGGAATATCCTCTGGAAACACCATATATTTT. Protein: CASSPGQGISSGNTIYF.

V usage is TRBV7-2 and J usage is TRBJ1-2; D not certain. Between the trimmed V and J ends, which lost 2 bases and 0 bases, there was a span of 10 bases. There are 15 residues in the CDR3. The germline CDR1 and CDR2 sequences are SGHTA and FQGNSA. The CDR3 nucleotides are TGTGCCAGCAGCTTATATCAGGCCTCTAACTATGGCTACACCTTC. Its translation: CASSLYQASNYGYTF.

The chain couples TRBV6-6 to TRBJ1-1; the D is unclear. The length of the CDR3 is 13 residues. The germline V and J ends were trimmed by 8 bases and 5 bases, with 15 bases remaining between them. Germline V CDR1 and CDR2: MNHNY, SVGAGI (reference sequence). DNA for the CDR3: TGTGCCAGCGAGAAGAGGGAACGGACTGAAGCTTTCTTT. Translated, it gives CASEKRERTEAFF.

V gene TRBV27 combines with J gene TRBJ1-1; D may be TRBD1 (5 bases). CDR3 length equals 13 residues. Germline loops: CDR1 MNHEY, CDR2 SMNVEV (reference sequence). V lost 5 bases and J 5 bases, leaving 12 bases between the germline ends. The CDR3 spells CASSLMGGTEAFF. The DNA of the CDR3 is TGTGCCAGCAGTCTTATGGGGGGGACTGAAGCTTTCTTT.

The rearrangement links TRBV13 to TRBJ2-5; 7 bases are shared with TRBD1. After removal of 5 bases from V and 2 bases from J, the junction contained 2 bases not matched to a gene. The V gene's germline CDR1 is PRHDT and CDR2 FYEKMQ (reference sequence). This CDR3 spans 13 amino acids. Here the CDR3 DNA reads TGTGCCAGCAGCAGGGGACAGCAAGAGACCCAGTACTTC. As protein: CASSRGQQETQYF.

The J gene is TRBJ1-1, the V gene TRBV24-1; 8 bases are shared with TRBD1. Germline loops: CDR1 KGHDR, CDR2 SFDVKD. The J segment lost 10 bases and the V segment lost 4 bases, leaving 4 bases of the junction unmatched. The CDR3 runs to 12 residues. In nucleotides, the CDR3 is TGTGCCACCAGTGAGGGCAGGGGGCGAGCTTTCTTT. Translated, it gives CATSEGRGRAFF.

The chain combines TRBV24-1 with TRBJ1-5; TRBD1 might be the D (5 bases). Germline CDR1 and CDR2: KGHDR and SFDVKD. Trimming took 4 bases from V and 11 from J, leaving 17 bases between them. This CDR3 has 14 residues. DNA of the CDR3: TGTGCCACCAGTGACAAGGGGATCAGTTTGGCCCAGCATTTT. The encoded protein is CATSDKGISLAQHF.

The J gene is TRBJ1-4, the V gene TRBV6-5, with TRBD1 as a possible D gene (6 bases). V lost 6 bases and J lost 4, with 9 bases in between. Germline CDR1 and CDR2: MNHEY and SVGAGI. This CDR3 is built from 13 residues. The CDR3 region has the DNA TGTGCCAGCAGCTCAGGGGTTAATGAAAAACTGTTTTTT. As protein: CASSSGVNEKLFF.

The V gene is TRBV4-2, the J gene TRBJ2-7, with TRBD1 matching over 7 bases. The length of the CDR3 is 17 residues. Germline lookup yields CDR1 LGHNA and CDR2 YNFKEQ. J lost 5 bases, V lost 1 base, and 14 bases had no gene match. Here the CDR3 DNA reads TGTGCCAGCAGCCAAGCCCTTTCAGGGGGTCGAGTCAACGAGCAGTACTTC. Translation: CASSQALSGGRVNEQYF.

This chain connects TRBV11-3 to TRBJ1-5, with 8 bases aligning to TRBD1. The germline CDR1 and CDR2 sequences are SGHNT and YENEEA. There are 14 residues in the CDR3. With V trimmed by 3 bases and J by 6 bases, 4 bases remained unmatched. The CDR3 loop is CASSLDRASQPQHF. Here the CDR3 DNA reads TGTGCCAGCAGCTTGGACAGGGCAAGTCAGCCCCAGCATTTT.

The CDR3 region has the DNA TGTGCCAGCAGCCCGCGGACAGGGAGGGAAGAGACCCAGTACTTC. This gives the protein CASSPRTGREETQYF. The chain employs TRBV7-2 and TRBJ2-5, with D possibly being TRBD1 (8 bases). V was shortened by 5 bases and J by 3 bases, with 16 bases between the two germline ends. This CDR3 has 15 amino acids. The germline gives CDR1 SGHTA, CDR2 FQGNSA. Full variable domain (remainder filled in from reference TRBV7-2 and TRBJ2-5): GAGVSQSPSNKVTEKGKDVELRCDPISGHTALYWYRQSLGQGLEFLIYFQGNSAPDKSGLPSDRFSAERTGGSVSTLTIQRTQQEDSAVYLCASSPRTGREETQYFGPGTRLLVL.

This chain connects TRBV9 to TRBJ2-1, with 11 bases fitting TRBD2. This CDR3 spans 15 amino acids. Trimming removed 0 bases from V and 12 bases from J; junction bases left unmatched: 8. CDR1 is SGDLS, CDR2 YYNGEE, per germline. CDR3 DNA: TGTGCCAGCAGCGTAGAGGATCTAGCGGGGGGTTCGCAGTTCTTC. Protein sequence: CASSVEDLAGGSQFF.

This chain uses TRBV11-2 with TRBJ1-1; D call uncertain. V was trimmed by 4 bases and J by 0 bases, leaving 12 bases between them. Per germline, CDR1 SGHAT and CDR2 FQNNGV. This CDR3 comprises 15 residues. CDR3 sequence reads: CASSSYHSMNTEAFF. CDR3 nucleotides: TGTGCCAGCAGCTCATACCATAGCATGAACACTGAAGCTTTCTTT.

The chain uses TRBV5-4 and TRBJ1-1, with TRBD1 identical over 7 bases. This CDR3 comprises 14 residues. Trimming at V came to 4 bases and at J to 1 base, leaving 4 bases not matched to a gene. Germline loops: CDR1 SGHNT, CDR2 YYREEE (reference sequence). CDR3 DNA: TGTGCCAGCAGCCGGAGGGGGCCGAACACTGAAGCTTTCTTT. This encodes CASSRRGPNTEAFF.

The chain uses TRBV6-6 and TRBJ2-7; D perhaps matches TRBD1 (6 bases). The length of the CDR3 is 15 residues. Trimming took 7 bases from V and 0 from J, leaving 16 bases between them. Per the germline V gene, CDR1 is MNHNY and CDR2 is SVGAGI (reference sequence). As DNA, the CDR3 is TGTGCCAGCATCAAAGGCCAGGGGTTCTCCTACGAGCAGTACTTC. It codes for CASIKGQGFSYEQYF.

The CDR3 DNA reads TGTGCCAGCAGCTCTGGGACAGGCCTAAATTCACCCCTCCACTTT. Translation gives CASSSGTGLNSPLHF. The chain recombines TRBV11-2 with TRBJ1-6; 8 bases map to TRBD1. The CDR3 runs 15 residues. The germline CDR1 and CDR2 sequences are SGHAT and FQNNGV. The trim removed 4 bases at V and 7 bases at J, leaving 6 bases unmatched.

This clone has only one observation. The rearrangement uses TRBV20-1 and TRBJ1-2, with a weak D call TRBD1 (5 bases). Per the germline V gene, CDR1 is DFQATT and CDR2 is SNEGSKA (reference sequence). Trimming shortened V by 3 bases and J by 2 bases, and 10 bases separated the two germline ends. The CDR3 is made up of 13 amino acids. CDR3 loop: CSASVGQNYGYTF. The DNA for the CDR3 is TGCAGTGCTAGTGTTGGACAAAACTATGGCTACACCTTC.

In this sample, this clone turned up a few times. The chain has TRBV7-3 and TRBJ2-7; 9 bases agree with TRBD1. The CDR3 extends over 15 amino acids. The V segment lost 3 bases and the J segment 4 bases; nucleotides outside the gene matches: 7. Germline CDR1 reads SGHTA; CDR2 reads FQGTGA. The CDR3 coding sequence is TGTGCCAGCAGCTTTGTTATGGACAGGGGATACGAGCAGTACTTC. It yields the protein CASSFVMDRGYEQYF.

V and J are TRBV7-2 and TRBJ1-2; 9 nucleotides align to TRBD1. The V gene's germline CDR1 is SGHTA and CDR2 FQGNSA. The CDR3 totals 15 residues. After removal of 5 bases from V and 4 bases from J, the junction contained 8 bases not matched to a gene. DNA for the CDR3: TGTGCCAGCAGCCCCCATTGGACAGGGGCCTATGGCTACACCTTC. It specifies CASSPHWTGAYGYTF.

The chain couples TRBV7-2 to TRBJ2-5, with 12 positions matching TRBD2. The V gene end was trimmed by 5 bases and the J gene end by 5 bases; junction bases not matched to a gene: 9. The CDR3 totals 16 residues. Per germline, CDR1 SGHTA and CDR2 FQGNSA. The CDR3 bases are TGTGCCAGCAGCGGCCCCCTAGCGGGAGGGAGTGAGACCCAGTACTTC. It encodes CASSGPLAGGSETQYF.

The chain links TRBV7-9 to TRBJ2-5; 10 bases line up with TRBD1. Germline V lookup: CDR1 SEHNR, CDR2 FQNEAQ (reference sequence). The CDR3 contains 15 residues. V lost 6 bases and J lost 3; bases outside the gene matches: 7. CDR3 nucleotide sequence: TGTGCCAGCAGTCCCGGGACAGGGGTTAAAGAGACCCAGTACTTC. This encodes CASSPGTGVKETQYF.

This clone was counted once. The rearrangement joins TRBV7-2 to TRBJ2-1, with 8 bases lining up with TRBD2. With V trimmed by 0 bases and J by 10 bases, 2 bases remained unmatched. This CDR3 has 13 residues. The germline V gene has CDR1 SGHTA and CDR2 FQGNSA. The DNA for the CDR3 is TGTGCCAGCAGCTTAGCACGGGAGGGGGAGCAGTTCTTC. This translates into CASSLAREGEQFF.

The CDR3 DNA reads as TGTGCCAGCAGCTTTGGGGACAGGGGGACCGGGGAGCTGTTTTTT. Its protein is CASSFGDRGTGELFF. V usage is TRBV5-4 and J usage is TRBJ2-2; 11 bases match TRBD1. The CDR3 contains 15 residues. Trimming at V came to 2 bases and at J to 5 bases, leaving 2 bases not matched to a gene. Per germline, CDR1 SGHNT and CDR2 YYREEE (reference sequence). Supplemented by reference TRBV5-4 and TRBJ2-2, the full variable domain reads ETGVTQSPTHLIKTRGQQVTLRCSSQSGHNTVSWYQQALGQGPQFIFQYYREEENGRGNFPPRFSGLQFPNYSSELNVNALELDDSALYLCASSFGDRGTGELFFGEGSRLTVL.